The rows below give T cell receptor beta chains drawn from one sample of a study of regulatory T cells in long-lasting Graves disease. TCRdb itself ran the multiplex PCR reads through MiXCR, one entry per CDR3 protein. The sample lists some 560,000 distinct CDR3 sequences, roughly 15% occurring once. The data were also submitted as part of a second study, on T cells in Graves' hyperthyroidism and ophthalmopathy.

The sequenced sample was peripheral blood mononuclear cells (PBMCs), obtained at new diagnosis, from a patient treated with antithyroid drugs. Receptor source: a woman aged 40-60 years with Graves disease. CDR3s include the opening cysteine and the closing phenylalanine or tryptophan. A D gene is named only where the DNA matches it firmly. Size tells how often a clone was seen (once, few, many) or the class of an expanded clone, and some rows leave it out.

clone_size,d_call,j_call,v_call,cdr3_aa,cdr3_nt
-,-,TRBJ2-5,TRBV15,CATSSAGTPKETQYF,TGTGCCACCAGCAGTGCCGGGACACCAAAAGAGACCCAGTACTTC
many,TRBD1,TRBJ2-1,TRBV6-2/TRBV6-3,CASSLLGGTGLLNEQFF,TGTGCCAGCAGTTTACTCGGCGGGACAGGATTACTCAATGAGCAGTTCTTC
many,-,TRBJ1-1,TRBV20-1,CSASTLSEAFF,TGCAGTGCTAGCACCCTTTCTGAAGCTTTCTTT
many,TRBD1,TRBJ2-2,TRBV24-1,CATSDPQGAGGELFF,TGTGCCACCAGTGATCCACAGGGGGCGGGCGGGGAGCTGTTTTTT
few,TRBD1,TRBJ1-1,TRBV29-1,CSVEQGAIPEAFF,TGCAGCGTTGAACAGGGGGCGATCCCTGAAGCTTTCTTT
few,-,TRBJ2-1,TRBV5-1,CASSLANRLGDEQFF,TGCGCCAGCAGCTTGGCCAACCGTTTAGGCGATGAGCAGTTCTTC
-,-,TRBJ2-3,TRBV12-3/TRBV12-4,CASSLSGALTDTQYF,TGTGCCAGCAGTTTAAGCGGTGCACTCACAGATACGCAGTATTTT
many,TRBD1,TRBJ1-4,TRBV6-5,CASSYRVRIQGQHNEKLFF,TGTGCCAGCAGTTATCGGGTTCGGATCCAGGGACAGCATAATGAAAAACTGTTTTTT
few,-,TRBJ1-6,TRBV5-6,CASSFSVRTDSPLHF,TGTGCCAGCAGCTTTTCTGTCAGGACTGATTCACCCCTCCACTTT
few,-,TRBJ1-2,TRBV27,CASTRLDGHYGYTF,TGTGCCAGCACCCGGCTCGATGGGCACTATGGCTACACCTTC
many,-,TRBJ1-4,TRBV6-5,CASSYLDRGPEKLFF,TGTGCCAGCAGTTACTTGGACCGGGGGCCTGAAAAACTGTTTTTT
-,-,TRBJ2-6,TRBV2,CASSEYNVLTF,TGTGCCAGCAGTGAATACAACGTCCTGACTTTC
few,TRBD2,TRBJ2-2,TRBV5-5,CASSLRAGGPGELFF,TGTGCCAGCAGCTTGCGAGCGGGGGGGCCCGGGGAGCTGTTTTTT
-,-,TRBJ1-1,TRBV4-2,CASSLEGSRGSGKTEAFF,TGTGCCAGCAGCCTCGAGGGGTCTAGGGGATCGGGTAAGACTGAAGCTTTCTTT
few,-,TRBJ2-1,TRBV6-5,CASSYWGEQFF,TGTGCCAGCAGTTACTGGGGGGAGCAGTTCTTC
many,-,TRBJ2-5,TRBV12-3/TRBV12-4,CASSPTGVLGTQYF,TGTGCCAGCAGTCCGACAGGCGTCCTAGGAACCCAGTACTTC
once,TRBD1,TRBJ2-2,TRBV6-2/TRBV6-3,CASSYGGQGIGELFF,TGTGCCAGCAGTTACGGTGGACAGGGGATCGGGGAGCTGTTTTTT
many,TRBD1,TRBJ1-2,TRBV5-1,CASSLRTGNYGYTF,TGCGCCAGCAGCCTAAGGACAGGGAACTATGGCTACACCTTC
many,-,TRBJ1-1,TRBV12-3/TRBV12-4,CASSFGRDKAFF,TGTGCCAGCAGTTTCGGCAGAGATAAAGCTTTCTTT
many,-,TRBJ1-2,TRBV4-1,CASSQEGSGYGYTF,TGCGCCAGCAGCCAAGAAGGGTCAGGCTATGGCTACACCTTC
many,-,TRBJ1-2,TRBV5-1,CASSATDLDYGYTF,TGCGCCAGCAGCGCGACCGATTTGGACTATGGCTACACCTTC
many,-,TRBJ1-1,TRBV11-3,CASSPAGPNTEAFF,TGTGCCAGCAGCCCAGCGGGGCCTAACACTGAAGCTTTCTTT
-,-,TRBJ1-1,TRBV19,CASSDSFTEAFF,TGTGCCAGTAGCGACAGTTTCACTGAAGCTTTCTTT
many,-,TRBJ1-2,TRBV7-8,CASSPYQGLGYTF,TGTGCCAGCAGCCCATACCAGGGGCTCGGCTACACCTTC
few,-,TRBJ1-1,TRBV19,CASSINSMNTEAFF,TGTGCCAGTAGTATAAACAGTATGAACACTGAAGCTTTCTTT
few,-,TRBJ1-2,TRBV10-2,CASCRGQAHYGYTF,TGCGCCAGCTGCCGAGGGCAGGCCCACTATGGCTACACCTTC
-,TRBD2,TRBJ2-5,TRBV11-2,CASRELAGGIQETQYF,TGTGCCAGCAGGGAACTAGCGGGGGGCATCCAAGAGACCCAGTACTTC
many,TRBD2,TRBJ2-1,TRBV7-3,CASSIAGGPYNEQFF,TGTGCCAGCAGCATAGCGGGGGGGCCTTACAATGAGCAGTTCTTC
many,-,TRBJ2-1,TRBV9,CASSVLLGGGYNEQFF,TGTGCCAGCAGCGTCCTCCTGGGAGGAGGGTACAATGAGCAGTTCTTC
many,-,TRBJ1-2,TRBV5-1,CASSFREGGDYGYTF,TGCGCCAGCAGCTTCCGGGAGGGGGGAGACTATGGCTACACCTTC
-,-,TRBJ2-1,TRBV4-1,CASSQEGPQKPYNEQFF,TGCGCCAGCAGCCAAGAGGGTCCGCAGAAACCTTACAATGAGCAGTTCTTC
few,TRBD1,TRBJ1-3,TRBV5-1,CANSGQRPRNTIYF,TGCGCCAATTCGGGACAGAGACCTCGAAACACCATATATTTT
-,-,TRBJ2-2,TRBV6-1,CASEDREAGELFF,TGTGCCAGCGAAGACAGGGAGGCCGGGGAGCTGTTTTTT
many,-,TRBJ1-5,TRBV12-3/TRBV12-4,CASTEWGGNNQPQHF,TGTGCCAGCACCGAGTGGGGGGGAAACAATCAGCCCCAGCATTTT
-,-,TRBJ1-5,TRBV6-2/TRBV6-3,CASSYSPDNQPQHF,TGTGCCAGCAGTTACAGCCCTGACAATCAGCCCCAGCATTTT
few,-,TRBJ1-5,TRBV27,CASSSDGGPRPQHF,TGTGCCAGCAGTTCCGACGGGGGGCCAAGGCCCCAGCATTTT
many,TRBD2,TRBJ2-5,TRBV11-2,CASSLDRLAGRETQYF,TGTGCCAGCAGCTTAGATAGGCTAGCGGGCCGGGAGACCCAGTACTTC
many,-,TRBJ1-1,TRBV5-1,CASGLGSMNTEAFF,TGCGCCAGCGGTCTCGGCAGTATGAACACTGAAGCTTTCTTT
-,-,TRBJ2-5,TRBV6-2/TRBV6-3,CASSYNLAETQYF,TGTGCCAGCAGTTACAATCTAGCGGAGACCCAGTACTTC
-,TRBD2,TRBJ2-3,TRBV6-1,CASTPFGGGSTDTQYF,TGTGCCAGCACCCCATTCGGGGGGGGAAGCACAGATACGCAGTATTTT
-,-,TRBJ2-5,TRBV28,CASSSLRAETQYF,TGTGCCAGCAGTTCCCTCAGGGCGGAGACCCAGTACTTC
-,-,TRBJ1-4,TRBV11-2,CASSEGIREKLVF,TGTGCCAGCAGCGAAGGTATACGTGAAAAACTGGTTTTT
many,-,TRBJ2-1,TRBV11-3,CASSLDRRDEQFF,TGTGCCAGCAGCTTAGATCGACGAGATGAGCAGTTCTTC
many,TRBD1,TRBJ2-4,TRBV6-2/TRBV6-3,CASSYPTDRGSMANIQYF,TGTGCCAGCAGTTATCCCACGGACAGGGGGAGTATGGCAAACATTCAGTACTTC
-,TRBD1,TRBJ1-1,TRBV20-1,CSARAPGQGVEAFF,TGCAGTGCTAGAGCGCCCGGACAGGGGGTGGAAGCTTTCTTT
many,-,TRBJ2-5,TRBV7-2,CASSSPRQQETQYF,TGTGCCAGCAGCTCCCCCCGACAGCAAGAGACCCAGTACTTC
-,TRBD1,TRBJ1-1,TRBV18,CAGSFGRTGDTEAFF,TGTGCCGGCTCCTTCGGCAGGACAGGAGACACTGAAGCTTTCTTT
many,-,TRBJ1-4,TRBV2,CASSLRLGTNEKLFF,TGTGCCAGCAGTCTTCGACTGGGAACTAATGAAAAACTGTTTTTT
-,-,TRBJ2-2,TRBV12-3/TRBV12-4,CASSLAGFNGELFF,TGTGCCAGCAGTTTAGCAGGGTTTAACGGGGAGCTGTTTTTT